The present entry profiles one TCR beta chain with its context. The CDR3 is 15 residues long. In germline, CDR1 is MNHNY, CDR2 SVGAGI (reference sequence). V was pared by 0 bases and J by 7 bases, with 13 bases between. This specimen comes from a study of early T cells in non-severe SARS-CoV-2 infection. Tagging with unique molecular identifiers was applied to individual cDNA molecules. From the 5' RACE reads, TCRdb called clonotypes with MiXCR, one entry per CDR3 protein. This table has some 62,000 distinct CDR3 sequences, about 9.9% appearing once. This receptor was identified in an adult who was a healthcare worker with PCR-confirmed SARS-CoV-2 infection or an uninfected control (not recorded which). The chain employs TRBV6-6 and TRBJ2-1; possible D gene TRBD1, 5 bases. The sample was whole blood. The CDR3 nucleotides are TGTGCCAGCAGTTACTCGACGGCCAAGGGGAATGAGCAGTTCTTC. This translates into CASSYSTAKGNEQFF.